This entry lists 13 T cell receptor beta chains sequenced from one sample in a study of CD8 T cells in Susac syndrome. Random hexamers served to reverse transcribe about 0.5 to 1 ug RNA. In TCRdb, the immunoSEQ multiplex PCR reads were re-called with MiXCR into one record per CDR3 protein. The table lists 250,000 to 300,000 distinct CDR3 sequences, more than 75% of them singletons, with 0.11% in the top ten. The sequencing input was CD8+ T cells from PBMCs. The receptor set was obtained from a human donor with multiple sclerosis.

Regarding this clonotype: A junction end diverges from the germline sequence, so it may reflect a read error. The chain has TRBV12-3 or TRBV12-4 and TRBJ2-5, with a possible D match to TRBD2 (5 bases). The CDR3 loop spans 15 amino acids. CDR3 sequence: CASSDGRARQEAQYF. The CDR3 DNA follows: TGTGCCAGCAGCGACGGGCGGGCGCGACAAGAGGCCCAGTACTTC.

The CDR3 spells CASTGQGAEQYF. CDR3 coding DNA: TGTGCCAGCACGGGACAGGGGGCCGAGCAGTACTTC. The J gene is TRBJ2-7, the V gene TRBV27; 12 bases are a match to TRBD1. Germline V gives CDR1 MNHEY, CDR2 SMNVEV (reference sequence). This CDR3 is 12 amino acids long. Losses at the gene ends were 7 bases for V and 6 bases for J; bases not matched to a gene: 1.

The chain uses TRBV5-1 and TRBJ2-1, with 12 bases that match TRBD1. CDR1 and CDR2 from the germline V gene are SGHRS and YFSETQ. This CDR3 is built from 15 residues. V dropped 5 bases and J dropped 8; count of bases not matched to a gene: 8. The CDR3 DNA sequence: TGCGCCAGCAGGCCCCGGGACAGGGGGCTCGATGAGCAGTTCTTC. It translates to CASRPRDRGLDEQFF.

Notes on this clonotype: A read error may account for a junction end that differs from germline. This chain joins TRBV27 and TRBJ1-5, with a possible D match to TRBD1 (5 bases). In germline, CDR1 is MNHEY, CDR2 SMNVEV (reference sequence). The CDR3 covers 15 residues. The CDR3 here is CACSPPGRINQPQHF. The DNA of the CDR3 is TGTGCCTGCAGTCCCCCGGGACGGATAAATCAGCCCCAGCATTTT.

This chain links TRBV19 with TRBJ1-6; D unclear. The CDR3 is 14 residues long. The V end lost 9 bases, the J end lost 5 bases, and 14 bases lay between the germline ends. Per germline, CDR1 LNHDA and CDR2 SQIVND (reference sequence). DNA for the CDR3: TGTGCCAGCTTAGACGGAGGGAATAATTCACCCCTCCACTTT. Its translation is CASLDGGNNSPLHF.

This rearrangement joins TRBV4-1 to TRBJ1-1, with TRBD1 as a possible D gene (6 bases). Trimming took off 1 base at V and 0 bases at J, with 18 bases between the two ends. The CDR3 consists of 18 residues. CDR1 and CDR2 (germline): MGHRA, YSYEKL. The CDR3 nucleotides are TGCGCCAGCAGCCAAGTCAGCCCCGGGACATACATGAACACTGAAGCTTTCTTT. This translates into CASSQVSPGTYMNTEAFF.

The J gene is TRBJ2-7, the V gene TRBV4-1; a weak D match, TRBD2 (6 bases). The germline V gene has CDR1 MGHRA and CDR2 YSYEKL. The CDR3 has 16 residues. V was cut by 0 bases and J by 3 bases, with 15 bases left in between. CDR3 amino acids: CASSQDRDLVGYEQYF. CDR3 sequence (DNA): TGCGCCAGCAGCCAAGACCGGGACTTAGTGGGCTACGAGCAGTACTTC.

The chain combines TRBV29-1 with TRBJ2-3; the D gene is possibly TRBD2 (6 bases). Per the germline V gene, CDR1 is SQVTM and CDR2 is ANQGSEA. With 3 bases removed from V and 2 bases from J, the gap between germline ends came to 9 bases. The CDR3 extends over 13 amino acids. The CDR3 DNA sequence: TGCAGCGTTGACCCGGGAGTCACAGATACGCAGTATTTT. As protein: CSVDPGVTDTQYF.

The chain recombines TRBV20-1 with TRBJ2-1, with 8 bases lining up with TRBD2. Germline V lookup: CDR1 DFQATT, CDR2 SNEGSKA (reference sequence). The J segment lost 7 bases and the V segment lost 5 bases, leaving 10 bases of the junction unmatched. CDR3 size: 14 residues. The CDR3 sequence is CSAPLREGRNEQFF. The CDR3 nucleotides are TGCAGTGCTCCACTCCGGGAGGGTAGAAATGAGCAGTTCTTC.

This chain joins TRBV7-3 and TRBJ2-1; D is unresolved. The CDR3 extends over 15 amino acids. From germline, CDR1 is SGHTA and CDR2 FQGTGA. The germline V and J ends were trimmed by 5 bases and 0 bases, with 11 bases remaining between them. CDR3 in amino acids: CASSPKGSSYNEQFF. CDR3 nucleotide sequence: TGTGCCAGCAGCCCGAAGGGAAGCTCCTACAATGAGCAGTTCTTC.

The rearrangement links TRBV7-9 to TRBJ2-7, with 8 bases that match TRBD2. Germline CDR1 reads SEHNR; CDR2 reads FQNEAQ (reference sequence). The CDR3 covers 16 residues. With V trimmed by 2 bases and J by 0 bases, 6 bases remained unmatched. CDR3 region: CASSLIGGTSSYEQYF. The CDR3 DNA reads TGTGCCAGCAGCTTAATAGGCGGGACTAGCTCCTACGAGCAGTACTTC.

J is TRBJ2-1 and V is TRBV7-9; 7 bases line up with TRBD2. CDR1 is SEHNR, CDR2 FQNEAQ, per germline (reference sequence). The J segment lost 8 bases and the V segment lost 9 bases, leaving 1 base of the junction unmatched. This CDR3 contains 10 residues. CDR3 amino acids: CASAGDEQFF. In DNA form, the CDR3 reads TGTGCCAGTGCGGGGGATGAGCAGTTCTTC.

V and J are TRBV29-1 and TRBJ1-2; 7 positions agree with TRBD1. Trimming at V came to 8 bases and at J to 6 bases, leaving 12 bases not matched to a gene. This CDR3 region has 13 residues. Germline V gene lookup returns CDR1 SQVTM and CDR2 ANQGSEA. CDR3 loop: CSTTRDSGDGYTF. The CDR3 DNA is TGCAGCACCACCAGGGACAGTGGTGATGGCTACACCTTC.